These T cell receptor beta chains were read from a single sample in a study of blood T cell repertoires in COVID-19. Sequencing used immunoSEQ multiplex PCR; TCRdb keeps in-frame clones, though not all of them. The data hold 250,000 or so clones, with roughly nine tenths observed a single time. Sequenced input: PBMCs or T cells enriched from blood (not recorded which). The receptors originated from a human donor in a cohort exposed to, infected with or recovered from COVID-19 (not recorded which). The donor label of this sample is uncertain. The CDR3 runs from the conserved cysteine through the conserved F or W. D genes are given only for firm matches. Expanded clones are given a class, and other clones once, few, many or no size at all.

cdr3_nt: TGTGCCAGCAGCCGCCCGGGGGGAACCTACGAGCAGTACTTC
cdr3_aa: CASSRPGGTYEQYF
d_call: TRBD2
clone_size: NA
v_call: TRBV7-9
j_call: TRBJ2-7

cdr3_nt: TGTGCCAGCAGGCCAGGGGGAGGTCAGCCCCAGCATTTT
cdr3_aa: CASRPGGGQPQHF
d_call: TRBD1
clone_size: NA
v_call: TRBV12-3/TRBV12-4
j_call: TRBJ1-5

cdr3_nt: TGTGCCTGGAGTCCGGGACAGTTTGGTTCACCCCTCCACTTT
cdr3_aa: CAWSPGQFGSPLHF
d_call: TRBD1
clone_size: NA
v_call: TRBV30
j_call: TRBJ1-6

cdr3_nt: TGTGCCAGCAGCTCCCACGGGCGGGAAGAGACCCAGTACTTC
cdr3_aa: CASSSHGREETQYF
d_call: NA
clone_size: NA
v_call: TRBV5-6
j_call: TRBJ2-5

cdr3_nt: TGCGCCAGCAGCCAAGATAGGAGGGCTATGAATGAGCAGTTCTTC
cdr3_aa: CASSQDRRAMNEQFF
d_call: NA
clone_size: NA
v_call: TRBV4-3
j_call: TRBJ2-1

cdr3_nt: TGTGCCAGCAGCTTTCTCCGGATAGCGGGGGGGAGTGAGCAGTTCTTC
cdr3_aa: CASSFLRIAGGSEQFF
d_call: TRBD2
clone_size: NA
v_call: TRBV7-2
j_call: TRBJ2-1

cdr3_nt: TGTGCCAGCAGCTTTCTAGCGGAGGGAGATACGCAGTATTTT
cdr3_aa: CASSFLAEGDTQYF
d_call: TRBD2
clone_size: once
v_call: TRBV5-4
j_call: TRBJ2-3

cdr3_nt: TGTGCCAGCAGCCAAGAACTAGCGGGGGCCTACGAGCAGTACTTC
cdr3_aa: CASSQELAGAYEQYF
d_call: TRBD2
clone_size: NA
v_call: TRBV3-1/TRBV3-2
j_call: TRBJ2-7

cdr3_nt: TGTGCCAGCAGCCCGGCGGGGTATGAGCAGTTCTTC
cdr3_aa: CASSPAGYEQFF
d_call: NA
clone_size: NA
v_call: TRBV7-3
j_call: TRBJ2-1

cdr3_nt: TGCGCCAGCAGTGACAGCGGGGGGTCAGATACGCAGTATTTT
cdr3_aa: CASSDSGGSDTQYF
d_call: TRBD2
clone_size: NA
v_call: TRBV10-2
j_call: TRBJ2-3

cdr3_nt: TGTGCCAGCAGTCCGGCGACAGGGTACACCGGGGAGCTGTTTTTT
cdr3_aa: CASSPATGYTGELFF
d_call: TRBD1
clone_size: NA
v_call: TRBV27
j_call: TRBJ2-2